One and the same sample provided the 18 T cell receptor beta chains below, sequenced in a study of shared clonotypes between healthy human individuals. Only in-frame clones appear in the TCRdb table, and some are missing; sequencing was by immunoSEQ multiplex PCR. The sample gives about 680,000 clones, roughly nine tenths of which show up once; 24% is in the top ten. CD45RO-negative, CCR7-selected cells formed the naive CD8 fraction, which excluded terminally differentiated effector memory CD45RA+ cells. The sample was naive CD8+ T cells sorted from blood. These receptor sequences come from a man aged 25 to 40 in good health.

The chain couples TRBV7-9 to TRBJ2-4, with 7 bases fitting TRBD1. CDR1 is SEHNR and CDR2 is FQNEAQ in the germline V gene (reference sequence). Losses at the gene ends were 5 bases for V and 2 bases for J; bases not matched to a gene: 6. This CDR3 is built from 15 residues. For the CDR3, the DNA is TGTGCCAGCAGCCAGGAACAGGGGTCCAAAAACATTCAGTACTTC. Protein sequence: CASSQEQGSKNIQYF. Variable domain in full (rest from reference TRBV7-9 and TRBJ2-4): DTGVSQNPRHKITKRGQNVTFRCDPISEHNRLYWYRQTLGQGPEFLTYFQNEAQLEKSRLLSDRFSAERPKGSFSTLEIQRTEQGDSAMYLCASSQEQGSKNIQYFGAGTRLSVL.

The chain combines TRBV7-8 with TRBJ2-7; 8 nucleotides align to TRBD1. V shed 5 bases, J shed 3 bases, and the junction held 12 bases outside the gene matches. The CDR3 loop spans 16 amino acids. The germline V gene has CDR1 SGHVS and CDR2 FQNEAQ. The chain's CDR3 is CASSIYLDRGSYEQYF. CDR3 sequence (DNA): TGTGCCAGCAGCATATATCTAGACAGGGGTAGCTACGAGCAGTACTTC.

The rearrangement uses TRBV19 and TRBJ1-5; 8 nucleotides line up with TRBD1. The length of the CDR3 is 15 residues. Looked up from germline, CDR1 is LNHDA and CDR2 is SQIVND (reference sequence). Germline trimming cut 5 bases from V and 5 bases from J; bases unmatched to any gene: 8. The CDR3 DNA reads as TGTGCCAGTAGTTCCTTTGGGACAGGAGATCAGCCCCAGCATTTT. Protein product: CASSSFGTGDQPQHF.

The chain carries TRBV27 and TRBJ2-2; TRBD1 is a possible D gene (6 bases). V lost 6 bases to trimming and J lost 10 bases, with 21 bases between them. CDR1 is MNHEY and CDR2 is SMNVEV in the germline V gene (reference sequence). The CDR3 sequence is 15 residues long. CDR3 protein: CASRPSTGFSTELFF. The CDR3 coding sequence is TGTGCCAGCAGACCTTCTACAGGGTTCTCAACGGAGCTGTTTTTT.

The V and J genes are TRBV19 and TRBJ2-7; D is possibly TRBD2 (5 bases). CDR1 and CDR2 (germline): LNHDA, SQIVND (reference sequence). The CDR3 has 12 amino acids. V shed 10 bases and J shed 1 base, with 11 bases lying between them. CDR3 protein: CATEDFSYEQYF. CDR3 DNA: TGTGCCACAGAGGACTTTTCCTACGAGCAGTACTTC.

This chain joins TRBV27 and TRBJ2-7; 8 nucleotides match TRBD1. Germline V gene lookup returns CDR1 MNHEY and CDR2 SMNVEV (reference sequence). J gave up 6 bases and V 7 bases, and 8 bases lay outside the gene matches. The length of the CDR3 is 13 residues. DNA of the CDR3: TGTGCCAGCAATTTCCAGGGGGCGGCCGAGCAGTACTTC. Translated, it gives CASNFQGAAEQYF.

V is TRBV28 and J is TRBJ1-5; TRBD1 is a possible D gene (6 bases). This CDR3 contains 14 residues. The V and J ends lost 3 bases and 3 bases respectively, with 9 bases between them. Germline loops: CDR1 MDHEN, CDR2 SYDVKM. The CDR3 is CASSLGGPNQPQHF. The CDR3 DNA sequence: TGTGCCAGCAGTTTGGGGGGGCCCAATCAGCCCCAGCATTTT.

The V gene is TRBV7-8, the J gene TRBJ1-2, with a weak D call TRBD1 (6 bases). V was cut by 4 bases and J by 6 bases, with 15 bases left in between. CDR1 is SGHVS, CDR2 FQNEAQ, per germline. The length of the CDR3 is 14 residues. This CDR3 is CASSYSTGIDGYTF. CDR3 in DNA: TGTGCCAGCAGCTATTCAACAGGGATAGATGGCTACACCTTC.

The chain uses TRBV6-6 and TRBJ2-2; D ambiguous. Between the trimmed V and J ends, which lost 0 bases and 5 bases, there was a span of 13 bases. This CDR3 contains 16 residues. Germline CDR1 is MNHNY and CDR2 is SVGAGI (reference sequence). The CDR3 is CASSYSSWEGTGELFF. In DNA form, the CDR3 reads TGTGCCAGCAGTTACTCGAGCTGGGAAGGGACCGGGGAGCTGTTTTTT.

The chain uses TRBV5-4 and TRBJ2-7; 8 bases agree with TRBD1. The CDR3 consists of 16 residues. Germline CDR1 is SGHNT and CDR2 is YYREEE (reference sequence). V was clipped by 2 bases and J by 3 bases; unmatched bases: 10. The CDR3 DNA sequence: TGTGCCAGCAGCTTAGGACAGGGTCTAGTCCGCTACGAGCAGTACTTC. As protein: CASSLGQGLVRYEQYF.

The chain has TRBV23-1 and TRBJ1-5; no firm D call. TRBV23-1 is an open reading frame whose function is uncertain. V lost 7 bases and J 2 bases, leaving 3 bases between the germline ends. The CDR3 runs 11 residues. The DNA of the CDR3 is TGCGCCAGCAAAGGCAATCAGCCCCAGCATTTT. Amino acids: CASKGNQPQHF.

The chain couples TRBV28 to TRBJ1-5, with no clear D. Looked up from germline, CDR1 is MDHEN and CDR2 is SYDVKM. V lost 5 bases, J lost 8 bases, and 10 bases lay in between. The CDR3 contains 12 residues. Here the CDR3 DNA reads TGTGCCAGCAGTGATGGGTTAAAGCCCCAGCATTTT. Protein: CASSDGLKPQHF.

This chain connects TRBV27 to TRBJ1-4; the D gene is possibly TRBD1 (6 bases). This CDR3 region has 16 residues. Trimming stripped 2 bases from V and 10 bases from J, with 20 bases between. Germline V gives CDR1 MNHEY, CDR2 SMNVEV (reference sequence). The CDR3 protein is CASSLAGTLKEGKLFF. CDR3 DNA sequence: TGTGCCAGCAGTTTAGCCGGGACACTTAAAGAGGGAAAACTGTTTTTT.

The chain carries TRBV7-3 and TRBJ2-3; 8 bases fit TRBD1. The V gene's germline CDR1 is SGHTA and CDR2 FQGTGA. The CDR3 is made up of 15 amino acids. Trimming cost V 3 bases and J 4 bases; bases outside gene matches: 6. This CDR3 reads CASSLGQDRADTQYF. The CDR3 DNA is TGTGCCAGCAGCTTGGGACAGGACCGGGCAGATACGCAGTATTTT.

This rearrangement joins TRBV7-6 to TRBJ1-1, with 7 positions matching TRBD1. The CDR3 contains 15 residues. Germline CDR1 reads SGHVS; CDR2 reads FNYEAQ. Trimming cost V 5 bases and J 1 base; bases outside gene matches: 7. CDR3 loop: CASSRGQDGNTEAFF. In DNA form, the CDR3 reads TGTGCCAGCAGCAGAGGACAGGATGGGAACACTGAAGCTTTCTTT. Complete variable domain (other parts from reference TRBV7-6 and TRBJ1-1): GAGVSQSPRYKVTKRGQDVALRCDPISGHVSLYWYRQALGQGPEFLTYFNYEAQQDKSGLPNDRFSAERPEGSISTLTIQRTEQRDSAMYRCASSRGQDGNTEAFFGQGTRLTVV.

This clone was picked up one time. The chain carries TRBV7-8 and TRBJ1-1; D call uncertain. The V end was cut by 2 bases, the J end by 1 base, with 5 bases between. This CDR3 region has 13 residues. Germline CDR1 is SGHVS and CDR2 is FQNEAQ. The CDR3 loop reads CASSLQRNTEAFF. In DNA, the CDR3 is TGTGCCAGCAGCTTACAAAGGAACACTGAAGCTTTCTTT.

V and J are TRBV5-1 and TRBJ1-1; 7 nucleotides align to TRBD1. J gave up 1 base and V 0 bases, and 6 bases lay outside the gene matches. Germline V gene lookup returns CDR1 SGHRS and CDR2 YFSETQ. The CDR3 is 16 amino acids. CDR3 in amino acids: CASSLVQGVTNTEAFF. CDR3 sequence (DNA): TGCGCCAGCAGCTTGGTTCAGGGGGTGACGAACACTGAAGCTTTCTTT.

The chain carries TRBV7-9 and TRBJ2-3; D remains ambiguous. There are 12 residues in the CDR3. The germline CDR1 and CDR2 sequences are SEHNR and FQNEAQ (reference sequence). Deletions cut 5 bases from V and 13 bases from J, with 16 bases between. The CDR3 DNA follows: TGTGCCAGCAGCAAAAGTGGTCTTTCCGAGTATTTT. Translating it yields CASSKSGLSEYF.